A selection of T cell receptor beta chains follows, all from one sample in a study of T cells in Graves' hyperthyroidism and ophthalmopathy. TCRdb re-analysed the multiplex PCR reads in MiXCR, keeping a single row per CDR3 protein. The data show hundreds of thousands of distinct CDR3 sequences, 18% seen once. Input material: blood. The receptor source for this set is a woman aged 45-65 years with Graves' hyperthyroidism that later progressed to Graves' ophthalmopathy. CDR3s include the opening cysteine and the closing phenylalanine or tryptophan. A D gene is named only where the DNA matches it firmly. Clone size is not always given. Where it is, it says once, few, many or a class for expanded clones.

size,length,J,V,D,DNA,CDR3
-,16,TRBJ2-1,TRBV4-1,TRBD2,TGTGCCAGCAGCAACATTGGGACTAGCGAACGCAATGAGCAGTTCTTC,CASSNIGTSERNEQFF
-,14,TRBJ1-2,TRBV4-1,-,TGCGCCAGCAGCCAGAGAGGGACTGCTGGAGGCTACACCTTC,CASSQRGTAGGYTF
-,13,TRBJ2-7,TRBV6-2/TRBV6-3,-,TGTGCCAGCATTTGGACAGACTCTTACGAGCAGTACTTC,CASIWTDSYEQYF
few,11,TRBJ1-2,TRBV2,-,TGTGCCAGCAGGGCCCCCGTGGGCTACACCTTC,CASRAPVGYTF
many,15,TRBJ1-5,TRBV15,-,TGTGCCACCAGCAGATCAGGGTTAGGGGGACAGCCCCAGCATTTT,CATSRSGLGGQPQHF
-,13,TRBJ1-2,TRBV7-9,-,TGTGCCAGCAGCTTAGGTACAGGTGAAGGCTACACCTTC,CASSLGTGEGYTF
-,15,TRBJ2-3,TRBV27,-,TGTGCCAGCAGTTCTAGGGGATATAAAGAAGATACGCAGTATTTT,CASSSRGYKEDTQYF
few,15,TRBJ1-2,TRBV5-6,TRBD1,TGTGCCAGCAGCTTGGAGGGGGCTCTGGGTCTTGGCTACACCTTC,CASSLEGALGLGYTF
-,15,TRBJ2-1,TRBV6-2/TRBV6-3,-,TGTGCCAGCAGTGATGTGGGTTACGGATACAATGAGCAGTTCTTC,CASSDVGYGYNEQFF
-,15,TRBJ1-5,TRBV20-1,-,TGCAGTGCTAATCTTGTCCCCGGGAGCAATCAGCCCCAGCATTTT,CSANLVPGSNQPQHF
few,14,TRBJ2-3,TRBV30,-,TGTGCCTGGAAATTCGGGGCCTTGGCAGATACGCAGTATTTT,CAWKFGALADTQYF
-,15,TRBJ1-1,TRBV7-6,-,TGTGCCAGCAGCAATTCTGCCCAAATGAACACTGAAGCTTTCTTT,CASSNSAQMNTEAFF
-,14,TRBJ1-6,TRBV11-2,TRBD1,TGTGCCAGCAGCCGGACAGGGCCGGATTCACCCCTCCACTTT,CASSRTGPDSPLHF
once,16,TRBJ2-2,TRBV18,-,TGTGCCAGCTCACCACCGAACAGGGTTGGCACCGGGGAGCTGTTTTTT,CASSPPNRVGTGELFF
many,14,TRBJ2-1,TRBV10-1,-,TGCGCCAGCAGTGATCACAGGGTAGTTGATGAGCAGTTCTTC,CASSDHRVVDEQFF
-,13,TRBJ1-2,TRBV6-2/TRBV6-3,-,TGTGCCAGCAGGGCATCGGGTCGGTATGGCTACACCTTC,CASRASGRYGYTF
few,14,TRBJ2-3,TRBV6-1,-,TGTGCCCCCGGTGGGGGGGCTAACACAGATACGCAGTATTTT,CAPGGGANTDTQYF